The 12 T cell receptor beta chains below all came from one sample that was sequenced in a study of blood T cell repertoires in COVID-19. Sequencing used immunoSEQ multiplex PCR; TCRdb keeps in-frame clones, though not all of them. The sample has some 300,000 clones, around nine tenths seen once. The sequenced sample consisted of PBMCs or T cells enriched from blood (not recorded which). The receptors shown here come from a woman in her forties or fifties who had been exposed to COVID-19.

Here the CDR3 reads CASSTTADQPQHF. The CDR3 DNA sequence: TGTGCCAGCAGTACGACAGCTGATCAGCCCCAGCATTTT. The chain has TRBV27 and TRBJ1-5, with a weak D call TRBD1 (5 bases). V lost 5 bases and J 5 bases, leaving 10 bases between the germline ends. Germline-derived CDR1 and CDR2 are MNHEY and SMNVEV (reference sequence). This CDR3 is 13 amino acids long.

The chain is built from TRBV30 and TRBJ1-5; D is ambiguous. The germline V gene has CDR1 GTSNPN and CDR2 SVGIG (reference sequence). There are 16 residues in the CDR3. Trimming shortened V by 0 bases and J by 0 bases, and 12 bases separated the two germline ends. CDR3 nucleotides: TGTGCCTGGAGTGTACGAGGGATCGGTAGCAATCAGCCCCAGCATTTT. This codes for CAWSVRGIGSNQPQHF. Full variable domain (missing parts from reference TRBV30 and TRBJ1-5): SQTIHQWPATLVQPVGSPLSLECTVEGTSNPNLYWYRQAAGRGLQLLFYSVGIGQISSEVPQNLSASRPQDRQFILSSKKLLLSDSGFYLCAWSVRGIGSNQPQHFGDGTRLSIL.

V and J are TRBV13 and TRBJ2-7; 12 nucleotides match TRBD2. Germline V CDR1 and CDR2: PRHDT, FYEKMQ (reference sequence). V trimming: 5 bases; J trimming: 6 bases; junction bases outside the gene matches: 8. The CDR3 has 15 residues. CDR3 amino acids: CASSQAGLAGLEQYF. The DNA of the CDR3 is TGTGCCAGCAGCCAGGCCGGACTAGCGGGGCTCGAGCAGTACTTC.

This CDR3 reads CASSLGGPEEQYF. The CDR3 nucleotides read TGTGCCAGCAGCTTAGGCGGCCCGGAGGAGCAGTACTTC. This rearrangement joins TRBV5-6 to TRBJ2-7; D is unclear. The V end lost 2 bases, the J end lost 7 bases, and 13 bases lay between the germline ends. Germline V gene lookup returns CDR1 SGHDT and CDR2 YYEEEE. The CDR3 length is 13 residues. Variable domain in full (rest from reference TRBV5-6 and TRBJ2-7): DAGVTQSPTHLIKTRGQQVTLRCSPKSGHDTVSWYQQALGQGPQFIFQYYEEEERQRGNFPDRFSGHQFPNYSSELNVNALLLGDSALYLCASSLGGPEEQYFGPGTRLTVT.

The chain uses TRBV7-9 and TRBJ1-2, with D possibly matching TRBD1 (6 bases). The CDR3 covers 15 residues. V was cut by 4 bases and J by 4 bases, with 16 bases left in between. The germline V gene has CDR1 SEHNR and CDR2 FQNEAQ (reference sequence). CDR3 nucleotides: TGTGCCAGCAGCTCCCTAGGACAGACCTCCTATGGCTACACCTTC. Its translation is CASSSLGQTSYGYTF.

The J gene is TRBJ1-1, the V gene TRBV5-1, with D hard to call. CDR1 and CDR2 (germline): SGHRS, YFSETQ. V was cut by 0 bases and J by 3 bases, with 12 bases left in between. CDR3 length: 15 amino acids. In nucleotides, the CDR3 is TGCGCCAGCAGCTTGGCCAACCCGGGTTACACTGAAGCTTTCTTT. It translates to CASSLANPGYTEAFF. Together with reference TRBV5-1 and TRBJ1-1, the CDR3 gives the full variable domain: KAGVTQTPRYLIKTRGQQVTLSCSPISGHRSVSWYQQTPGQGLQFLFEYFSETQRNKGNFPGRFSGRQFSNSRSEMNVSTLELGDSALYLCASSLANPGYTEAFFGQGTRLTVV.

This clone was recorded only once. The chain joins TRBV19 to TRBJ2-5, with 14 bases identical to TRBD2. The CDR3 is 16 amino acids. From germline, CDR1 is LNHDA and CDR2 SQIVND (reference sequence). With V trimmed by 5 bases and J by 4 bases, 6 bases remained unmatched. In nucleotides, the CDR3 is TGTGCCAGTAGTCTCGGACTAGCGGGGGGCTTAGAGACCCAGTACTTC. Translation gives CASSLGLAGGLETQYF.

The rearrangement links TRBV7-8 to TRBJ2-2; TRBD2 matches 10 bases. CDR1 and CDR2 (germline): SGHVS, FQNEAQ. The V gene end was trimmed by 5 bases and the J gene end by 0 bases; junction bases not matched to a gene: 12. CDR3 length equals 19 residues. The chain's CDR3 is CASSKGGLAGAPNTGELFF. In nucleotides, the CDR3 is TGTGCCAGCAGCAAAGGGGGGCTAGCGGGGGCACCGAACACCGGGGAGCTGTTTTTT.

The CDR3 region has the DNA TGTGCCAGCAGCTTAGTAGCCACACCCATGGGACAGGGAGGAAACACCATATATTTT. This sequence encodes CASSLVATPMGQGGNTIYF. The rearrangement links TRBV7-6 to TRBJ1-3, with 9 bases fitting TRBD1. Germline assignment: CDR1 SGHVS and CDR2 FNYEAQ. The length of the CDR3 is 19 residues. V lost 1 base to trimming and J lost 4 bases; unmatched junction nucleotides: 14.

The gene calls are TRBV5-4 and TRBJ2-6; the D is unclear. The CDR3 is 16 residues long. The V end lost 1 base, the J end lost 0 bases, and 8 bases lay between the germline ends. From germline, CDR1 is SGHNT and CDR2 YYREEE (reference sequence). CDR3 sequence reads: CASSLWRSSGANVLTF. CDR3 DNA sequence: TGTGCCAGCAGCTTGTGGCGGTCCTCTGGGGCCAACGTCCTGACTTTC.

V gene TRBV7-8 combines with J gene TRBJ2-7, with 11 bases fitting TRBD2. Trimming at V came to 1 base and at J to 5 bases, leaving 4 bases not matched to a gene. The germline CDR1 and CDR2 sequences are SGHVS and FQNEAQ. CDR3 length: 15 amino acids. CDR3 region: CASSLVPSGGHEQYF. CDR3 bases: TGTGCCAGCAGCTTAGTTCCTAGCGGGGGGCACGAGCAGTACTTC.

This rearrangement joins TRBV4-1 to TRBJ1-4, with TRBD1 as a possible D gene (5 bases). Germline values: CDR1 MGHRA, CDR2 YSYEKL. CDR3 length: 16 amino acids. V lost 5 bases, J lost 7 bases, and 20 bases lay in between. CDR3 nucleotide sequence: TGCGCCAGCAGCAAAGGAAGGGGTTTATACGTTGAAAAACTGTTTTTT. It is translated as CASSKGRGLYVEKLFF.